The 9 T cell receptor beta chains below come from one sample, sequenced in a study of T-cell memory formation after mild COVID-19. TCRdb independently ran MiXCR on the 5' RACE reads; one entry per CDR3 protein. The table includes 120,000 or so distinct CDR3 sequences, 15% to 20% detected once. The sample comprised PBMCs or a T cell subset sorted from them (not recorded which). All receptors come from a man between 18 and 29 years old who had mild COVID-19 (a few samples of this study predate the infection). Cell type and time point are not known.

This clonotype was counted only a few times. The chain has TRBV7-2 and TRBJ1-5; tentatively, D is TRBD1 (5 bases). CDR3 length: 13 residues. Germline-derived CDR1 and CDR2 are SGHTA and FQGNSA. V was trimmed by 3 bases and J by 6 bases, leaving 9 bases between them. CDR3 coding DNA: TGTGCCAGCAGCTTGAGGGGCCTTCAGCCCCAGCATTTT. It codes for CASSLRGLQPQHF.

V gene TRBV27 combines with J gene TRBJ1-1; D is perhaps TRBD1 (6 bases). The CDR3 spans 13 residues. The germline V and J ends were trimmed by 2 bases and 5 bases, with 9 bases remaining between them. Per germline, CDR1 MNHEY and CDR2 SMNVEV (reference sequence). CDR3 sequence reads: CASSLTGQTEAFF. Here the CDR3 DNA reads TGTGCCAGCAGTTTAACAGGGCAGACTGAAGCTTTCTTT.

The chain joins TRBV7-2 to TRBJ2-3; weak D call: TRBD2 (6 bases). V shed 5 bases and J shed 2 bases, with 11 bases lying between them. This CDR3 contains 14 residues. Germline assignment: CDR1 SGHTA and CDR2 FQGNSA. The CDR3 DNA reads TGTGCCAGCAGCAGGGACTTTTACACAGATACGCAGTATTTT. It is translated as CASSRDFYTDTQYF.

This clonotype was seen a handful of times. The CDR3 sequence is CASSLRGGSRAGELFF. The CDR3 DNA sequence: TGTGCCAGCAGCTTACGGGGGGGATCTAGGGCCGGGGAGCTGTTTTTT. The chain links TRBV7-2 to TRBJ2-2, with 8 bases lining up with TRBD2. The CDR3 consists of 16 residues. The germline V gene has CDR1 SGHTA and CDR2 FQGNSA. Unmatched junction bases numbered 8, after V lost 2 bases and J lost 6 bases.

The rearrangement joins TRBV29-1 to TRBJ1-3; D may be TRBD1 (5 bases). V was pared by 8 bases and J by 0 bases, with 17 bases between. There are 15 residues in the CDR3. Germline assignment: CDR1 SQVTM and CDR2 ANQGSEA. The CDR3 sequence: CSPTMGGTSGNTIYF. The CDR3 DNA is TGCAGCCCGACTATGGGGGGAACCTCTGGAAACACCATATATTTT.

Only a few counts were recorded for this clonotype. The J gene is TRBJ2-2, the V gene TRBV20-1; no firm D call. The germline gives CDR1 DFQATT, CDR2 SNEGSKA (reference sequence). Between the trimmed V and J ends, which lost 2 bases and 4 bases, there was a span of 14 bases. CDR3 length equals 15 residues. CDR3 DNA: TGCAGTGCTAGACGGTCGAGTCTTTCCACCGGGGAGCTGTTTTTT. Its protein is CSARRSSLSTGELFF.

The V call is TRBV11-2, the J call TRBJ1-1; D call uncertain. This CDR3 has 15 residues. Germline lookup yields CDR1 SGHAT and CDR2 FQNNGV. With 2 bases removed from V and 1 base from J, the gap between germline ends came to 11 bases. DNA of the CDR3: TGTGCCAGCAGCTTACGGTTTATTAGGAACACTGAAGCTTTCTTT. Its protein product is CASSLRFIRNTEAFF. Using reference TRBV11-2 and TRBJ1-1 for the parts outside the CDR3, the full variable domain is EAGVAQSPRYKIIEKRQSVAFWCNPISGHATLYWYQQILGQGPKLLIQFQNNGVVDDSQLPKDRFSAERLKGVDSTLKIQPAKLEDSAVYLCASSLRFIRNTEAFFGQGTRLTVV.

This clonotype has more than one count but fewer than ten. CDR3 bases: TGTGCCAGCAGCCCAAGCGGTCGGACAGGGCTTGGGGATGGTCACGAGCAGTACTTC. Translating it yields CASSPSGRTGLGDGHEQYF. The chain recombines TRBV9 with TRBJ2-7, with 8 bases identical to TRBD1. This CDR3 is 19 amino acids long. Germline V gives CDR1 SGDLS, CDR2 YYNGEE. The V segment lost 4 bases and the J segment 5 bases; nucleotides outside the gene matches: 23.

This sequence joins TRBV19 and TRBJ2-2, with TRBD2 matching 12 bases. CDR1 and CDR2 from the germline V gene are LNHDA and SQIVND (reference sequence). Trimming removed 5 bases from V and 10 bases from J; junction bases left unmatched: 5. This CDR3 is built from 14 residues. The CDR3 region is CASSSLAGGLELFF. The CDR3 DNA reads TGTGCCAGTAGTTCGCTAGCGGGGGGGCTGGAGCTGTTTTTT.